A selection of T cell receptor beta chains follows, all from one sample in a study of blood T cell repertoires in COVID-19. Clones were sequenced by immunoSEQ multiplex PCR, and TCRdb holds only the in-frame ones, with some missing. The sample has roughly 430,000 clones, 88% seen once. Sequencing used PBMCs or T cells enriched from blood (not recorded which). These receptors were taken from a woman aged 40 to 55 with acute COVID-19. CDR3s include the opening cysteine and the closing phenylalanine or tryptophan. A D gene is named only where the DNA matches it firmly. Size tells how often a clone was seen (once, few, many) or the class of an expanded clone, and some rows leave it out.

TRBV3-1/TRBV3-2	TRBJ2-3	NA	NA	TGTGCCAGCAGCCAAGATCCGGGGGGCGTCACAGATACGCAGTATTTT	CASSQDPGGVTDTQYF
TRBV7-9	TRBJ2-5	TRBD1	NA	TGTGCCAGCAGCCCCTCGGGACAGGGGGGCCATCAGACCCAGTACTTC	CASSPSGQGGHQTQYF
TRBV3-1/TRBV3-2	TRBJ2-1	TRBD1	NA	TGTGCCAGCAGCCAAAGGGGGCGAGTCAATGAGCAGTTCTTC	CASSQRGRVNEQFF
TRBV7-9	TRBJ2-7	NA	NA	TGTGCCAGCAGCCTGGACGCGGGGGCTCCCGAGCAGTACTTC	CASSLDAGAPEQYF
TRBV11-2	TRBJ2-3	TRBD2	NA	TGTGCCAGCAGCCCTAGACTAGCGGGGGATAGCACAGATACGCAGTATTTT	CASSPRLAGDSTDTQYF
TRBV23-1	TRBJ2-1	NA	NA	TGCGCCAGCAGCCGGAGGGGCTCCTACAATGAGCAGTTCTTC	CASSRRGSYNEQFF
TRBV24-1	TRBJ1-2	TRBD1	NA	TGTGCCACCAGCGGACAGGGGAGTGGCTACACCTTC	CATSGQGSGYTF
TRBV5-8	TRBJ1-4	TRBD1	few	TGTGCCAGCGCATCTCAGGGGGCAACTAATGAAAAACTGTTTTTT	CASASQGATNEKLFF
TRBV20-1	TRBJ1-1	NA	few	TGCAGTGCTAGTCTCTCCCACTTGAACACTGAAGCTTTCTTT	CSASLSHLNTEAFF
TRBV5-6	TRBJ2-5	TRBD2	NA	TGTGCCAGCGGTTCTTACGGGGGGAGGCAAGAGACCCAGTACTTC	CASGSYGGRQETQYF
TRBV12-3/TRBV12-4	TRBJ1-1	NA	NA	TGTGCCAGCACCCGACTGTTATGGACTGAAGCTTTCTTT	CASTRLLWTEAFF
TRBV9	TRBJ2-3	NA	NA	TGTGCCAGCAGCGTAGTTCAGGGGCACACAGATACGCAGTATTTT	CASSVVQGHTDTQYF
TRBV5-4	TRBJ1-5	NA	few	TGTGCCAGCAGCTTGGACGGGTTAGCCCAGCATTTT	CASSLDGLAQHF
TRBV2	TRBJ2-1	NA	NA	TGTGCCAGCAGTGCGGAGTGGCCCGAGCAGTTCTTC	CASSAEWPEQFF
TRBV5-1	TRBJ1-6	TRBD1	NA	TGCGCCAGCAGCCGAGGGACAGGAAATTCACCCCTCCACTTT	CASSRGTGNSPLHF
TRBV6-1	TRBJ2-4	TRBD2	NA	TGTGCCAGCAGTGAGACGGGACTAGCGTTTCAGTACTTC	CASSETGLAFQYF
TRBV29-1	TRBJ1-5	NA	NA	TGCAGCGTTGTCTTTAGCAATCAGCCCCAGCATTTT	CSVVFSNQPQHF
TRBV19	TRBJ1-1	TRBD1	NA	TGTGCCAGTAGTCCCACCCGACAGGGAAGCACTGAAGCTTTCTTT	CASSPTRQGSTEAFF
TRBV20-1	TRBJ1-5	NA	once	TGCAGTGCTAGTGACAACAATCAGCCCCAGCATTTT	CSASDNNQPQHF
TRBV29-1	TRBJ1-4	NA	NA	TGCAGCGCCCAACCGGACAGTTCCGAAAAACTGTTTTTT	CSAQPDSSEKLFF
TRBV3-1/TRBV3-2	TRBJ2-1	NA	NA	TGTGCCAGCAGCCATCCCCCCACCCCGGGGGATGAGCAGTTCTTC	CASSHPPTPGDEQFF
TRBV28	TRBJ1-5	NA	NA	TGTGCCAGCAGCCTCAGGGGTAGTATTCAGCCCCAGCATTTT	CASSLRGSIQPQHF
TRBV3-1/TRBV3-2	TRBJ1-3	NA	NA	TGTGCCAGCAGCCAAGATTGGCAGGGAGGAAACACCATATATTTT	CASSQDWQGGNTIYF
TRBV6-6	TRBJ1-2	NA	NA	TGTGCCAGCAGTCAGCCATCGAGCTACACCTTC	CASSQPSSYTF
TRBV10-2	TRBJ2-3	NA	NA	TGCGCCAGCACCCGAGTAAGCACAGATACGCAGTATTTT	CASTRVSTDTQYF
TRBV7-9	TRBJ2-7	TRBD1	NA	TGTGCCAGCAGCCCCGACAGGGGCGAGCAGTACTTC	CASSPDRGEQYF
TRBV5-1	TRBJ2-7	TRBD1	NA	TGCGCCAGCAGGCCCGGGACAGGGTTGGACGAGCAGTACTTC	CASRPGTGLDEQYF
TRBV7-8	TRBJ1-1	NA	NA	TGTGCCAGCAGCACTCGACAGGACGGGAGGGACACTGAAGCTTTCTTT	CASSTRQDGRDTEAFF